This T cell receptor beta chain is from a study of CD8+CD57+ T cells in acquired aplastic anemia (dated by TCRdb to the late 2010s). About the full investigation: Extracted DNA from sorted CD4+ and CD8+ cells averaged around 2.9 ug, ranging from 0.2 to 27.4 ug. Healthy donor samples averaged about 10 million reads for CD4+ and about 11 million for CD8+ cells.

Genomic DNA was used as template for profiling of TCR beta VDJ combinations and CDR3 sequences. An Illumina HiSeq 2000 was the platform used for TCR repertoire sequencing. From the authors' description of their analysis: Repertoire assessment relied on Simpson's diversity index, CDR3 size and DJ length profiles, and TRBV/TRBJ rearrangement plots. The most abundant DNA sequence in the deep sequencing data was defined as the immunodominant clone. CDR3 amino acid sequences were screened for sharing across subjects and compared with published repertoires and the VDJdb database. TCRdb's own reprocessing of the public reads used fastp at Q25 and MiXCR and kept productive beta chains. When rows share a CDR3 protein, they turn into one entry using the most common DNA and genes. The authors' filters were not applied to this entry. This sample holds approximately 70,000 distinct CDR3 sequences; under 55% were observed only once. The ten largest clonotypes hold under 3% of the sample.

In the study, sorted CD4+ and CD8+ blood T cells from patients with severe aplastic anemia and from healthy subjects underwent deep sequencing of TCR repertoires. Ficoll-Paque density gradient centrifugation was used to isolate peripheral blood mononuclear cells. Before DNA extraction, CD4+ and CD8+ T cells were sorted by FACS or by magnetic beads. About this clonotype: Its antigen is still unknown. Per-base quality was not reported, and no clone a single base away is much larger than it.

General conclusions and limits of the study: No significant difference in CD8+ Simpson's diversity was found between patients and healthy controls (P=0.060). Approximately 31 CD8+ CDR3 sequences were found in both patients and controls but appeared to be highly expressed in patients and within the immunodominant clones of the patients.

This clonotype originated in a human donor in good health, serving as a control. Sequenced sample: sorted CD4+, CD8+, or CD8+CD57+ T cells (not recorded which) from PBMCs.

The CDR3 region: CASSVGQTRSYEQYF. The nucleotide sequence reads as follows: TGCGCCAGCAGCGTAGGACAGACCCGCTCCTACGAGCAGTACTTC. This receptor chain uses TRBV5-1 and TRBJ2-7, and perhaps TRBD1 as D gene, on 6 matching bases. The CDR3 sequence holds 15 residues, the cysteine and phenylalanine included. Only the CDR3 part of the read is kept: 45 bases, read in frame from the first base. CDR1 and CDR2 were assigned from the germline V gene as SGHRS and YFSETQ. The trim is 4 bases for V and 0 bases for J, with a gap of 14 bases between the germline ends.